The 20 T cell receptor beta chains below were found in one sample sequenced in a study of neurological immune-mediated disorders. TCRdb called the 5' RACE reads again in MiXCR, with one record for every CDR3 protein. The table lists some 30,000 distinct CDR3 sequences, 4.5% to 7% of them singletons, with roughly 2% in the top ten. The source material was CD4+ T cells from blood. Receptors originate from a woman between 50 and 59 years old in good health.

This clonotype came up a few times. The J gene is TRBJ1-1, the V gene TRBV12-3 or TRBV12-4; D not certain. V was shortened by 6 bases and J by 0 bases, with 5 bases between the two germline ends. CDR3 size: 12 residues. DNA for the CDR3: TGTGCCAGCAGGCTATTGAACACTGAAGCTTTCTTT. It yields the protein CASRLLNTEAFF.

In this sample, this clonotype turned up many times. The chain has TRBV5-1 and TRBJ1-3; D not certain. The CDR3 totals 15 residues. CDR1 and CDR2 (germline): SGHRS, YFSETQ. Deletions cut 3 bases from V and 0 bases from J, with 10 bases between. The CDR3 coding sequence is TGCGCCAGCAGCTACGGACGGAACTCTGGAAACACCATATATTTT. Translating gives CASSYGRNSGNTIYF.

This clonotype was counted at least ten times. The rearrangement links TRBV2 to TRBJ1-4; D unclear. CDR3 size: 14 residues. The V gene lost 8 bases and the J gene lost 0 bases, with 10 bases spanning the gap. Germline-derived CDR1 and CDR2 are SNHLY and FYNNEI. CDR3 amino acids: CASRRETTNEKLFF. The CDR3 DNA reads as TGTGCCAGCCGGAGGGAAACAACTAATGAAAAACTGTTTTTT.

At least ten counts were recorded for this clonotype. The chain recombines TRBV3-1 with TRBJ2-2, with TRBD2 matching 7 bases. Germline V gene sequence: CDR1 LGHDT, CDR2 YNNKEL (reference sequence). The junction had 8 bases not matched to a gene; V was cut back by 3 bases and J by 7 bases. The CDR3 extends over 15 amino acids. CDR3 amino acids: CASSHPSGKGGELFF. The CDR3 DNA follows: TGTGCCAGCAGCCATCCAAGCGGGAAAGGCGGGGAGCTGTTTTTT. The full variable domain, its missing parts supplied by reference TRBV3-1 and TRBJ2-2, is DTAVSQTPKYLVTQMGNDKSIKCEQNLGHDTMYWYKQDSKKFLKIMFSYNNKELIINETVPNRFSPKSPDKAHLNLHINSLELGDSAVYFCASSHPSGKGGELFFGEGSRLTVL.

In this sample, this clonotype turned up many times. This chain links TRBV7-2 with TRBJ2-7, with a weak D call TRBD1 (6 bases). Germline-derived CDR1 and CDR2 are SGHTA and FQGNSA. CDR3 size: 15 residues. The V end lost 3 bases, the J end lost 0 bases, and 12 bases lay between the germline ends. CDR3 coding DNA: TGTGCCAGCAGCTTGGGCCAAGGGGGCTCCTACGAGCAGTACTTC. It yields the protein CASSLGQGGSYEQYF.

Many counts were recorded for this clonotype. The CDR3 coding sequence is TGCAGTGCTAGGGACTGGGACAGGGGGAGAGGCAAAAACATTCAGTACTTC. Its protein is CSARDWDRGRGKNIQYF. V and J are TRBV20-1 and TRBJ2-4; TRBD1 agrees at 11 bases. The V and J ends lost 3 bases and 3 bases, in that order; junction bases with no gene match: 10. CDR1 is DFQATT, CDR2 SNEGSKA, per germline (reference sequence). The CDR3 extends over 17 amino acids.

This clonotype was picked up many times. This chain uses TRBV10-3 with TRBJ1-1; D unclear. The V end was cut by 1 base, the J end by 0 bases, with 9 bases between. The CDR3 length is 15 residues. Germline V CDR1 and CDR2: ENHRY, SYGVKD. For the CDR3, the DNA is TGTGCCATCAGTGAGTTGATGCAGTTGAACACTGAAGCTTTCTTT. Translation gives CAISELMQLNTEAFF.

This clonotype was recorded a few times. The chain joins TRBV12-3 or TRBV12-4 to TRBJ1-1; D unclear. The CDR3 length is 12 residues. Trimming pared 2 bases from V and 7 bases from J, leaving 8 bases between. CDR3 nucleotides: TGTGCCAGCAGTTTATATGGGGATGAAGCTTTCTTT. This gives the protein CASSLYGDEAFF.

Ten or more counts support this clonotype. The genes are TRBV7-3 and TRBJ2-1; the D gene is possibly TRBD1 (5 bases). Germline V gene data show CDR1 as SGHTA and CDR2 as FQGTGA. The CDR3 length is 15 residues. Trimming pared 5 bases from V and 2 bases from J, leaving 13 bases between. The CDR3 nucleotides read TGTGCCAGCAGCCCCCCGGGCAGGGCCTACAATGAGCAGTTCTTC. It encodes CASSPPGRAYNEQFF.

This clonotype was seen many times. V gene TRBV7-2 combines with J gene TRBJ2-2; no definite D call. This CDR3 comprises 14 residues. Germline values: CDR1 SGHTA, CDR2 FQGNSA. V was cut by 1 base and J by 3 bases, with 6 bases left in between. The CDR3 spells CASSLEQYTGELFF. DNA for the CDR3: TGTGCCAGCAGCTTAGAGCAATACACCGGGGAGCTGTTTTTT. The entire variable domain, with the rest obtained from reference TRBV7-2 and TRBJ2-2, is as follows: GAGVSQSPSNKVTEKGKDVELRCDPISGHTALYWYRQSLGQGLEFLIYFQGNSAPDKSGLPSDRFSAERTGGSVSTLTIQRTQQEDSAVYLCASSLEQYTGELFFGEGSRLTVL.

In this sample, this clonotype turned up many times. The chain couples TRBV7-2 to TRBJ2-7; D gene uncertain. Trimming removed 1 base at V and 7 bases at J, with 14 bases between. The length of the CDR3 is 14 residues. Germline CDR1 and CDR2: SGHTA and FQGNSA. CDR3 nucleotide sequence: TGTGCCAGCAGCTTAGGGCGCTCGCCTCGTGAGCAGTACTTC. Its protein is CASSLGRSPREQYF.

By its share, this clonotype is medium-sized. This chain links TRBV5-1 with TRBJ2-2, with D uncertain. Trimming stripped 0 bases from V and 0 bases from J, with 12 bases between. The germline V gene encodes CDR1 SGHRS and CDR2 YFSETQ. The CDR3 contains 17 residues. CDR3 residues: CASSLDVQAANTGELFF. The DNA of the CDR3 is TGCGCCAGCAGCTTGGATGTGCAGGCCGCGAACACCGGGGAGCTGTTTTTT.

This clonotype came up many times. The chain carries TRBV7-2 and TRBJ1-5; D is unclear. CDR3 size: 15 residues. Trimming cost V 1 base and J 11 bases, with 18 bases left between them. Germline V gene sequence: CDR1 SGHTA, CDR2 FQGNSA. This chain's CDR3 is CASSLDSLPSESQHF. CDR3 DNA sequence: TGTGCCAGCAGCTTAGATAGTCTCCCCAGTGAGTCCCAGCATTTT. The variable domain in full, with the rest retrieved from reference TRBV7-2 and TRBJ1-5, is GAGVSQSPSNKVTEKGKDVELRCDPISGHTALYWYRQSLGQGLEFLIYFQGNSAPDKSGLPSDRFSAERTGGSVSTLTIQRTQQEDSAVYLCASSLDSLPSESQHFGDGTRLSIL.

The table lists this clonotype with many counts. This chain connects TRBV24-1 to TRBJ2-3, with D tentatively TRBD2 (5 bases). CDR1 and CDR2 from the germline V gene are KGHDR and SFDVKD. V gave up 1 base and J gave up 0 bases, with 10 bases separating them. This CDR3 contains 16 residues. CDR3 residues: CATSDLLGSSTDTQYF. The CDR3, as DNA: TGTGCCACCAGTGATTTACTGGGGAGCAGCACAGATACGCAGTATTTT.

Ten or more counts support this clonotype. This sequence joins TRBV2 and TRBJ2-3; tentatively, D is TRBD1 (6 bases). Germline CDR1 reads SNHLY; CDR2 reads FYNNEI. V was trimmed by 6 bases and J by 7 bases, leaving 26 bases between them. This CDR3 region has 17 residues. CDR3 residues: CASSGPLNRGQHNTQYF. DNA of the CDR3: TGTGCCAGCAGCGGTCCTTTAAACAGAGGACAGCACAATACGCAGTATTTT.

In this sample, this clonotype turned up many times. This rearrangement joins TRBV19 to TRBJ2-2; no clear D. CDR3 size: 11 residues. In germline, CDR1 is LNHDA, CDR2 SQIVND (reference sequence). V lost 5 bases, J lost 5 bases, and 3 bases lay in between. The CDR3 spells CASSQTGELFF. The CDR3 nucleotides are TGTGCCAGTAGTCAGACCGGGGAGCTGTTTTTT.

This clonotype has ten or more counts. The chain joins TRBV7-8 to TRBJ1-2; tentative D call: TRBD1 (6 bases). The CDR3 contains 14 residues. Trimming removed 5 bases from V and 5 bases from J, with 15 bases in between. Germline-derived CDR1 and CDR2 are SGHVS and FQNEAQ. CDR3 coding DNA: TGTGCCAGCAGCCCCGGGACAACTTCATATGGCTACACCTTC. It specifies CASSPGTTSYGYTF. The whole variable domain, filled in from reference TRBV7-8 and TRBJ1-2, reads GAGVSQSPRYKVAKRGQDVALRCDPISGHVSLFWYQQALGQGPEFLTYFQNEAQLDKSGLPSDRFFAERPEGSVSTLKIQRTQQEDSAVYLCASSPGTTSYGYTFGSGTRLTVV.

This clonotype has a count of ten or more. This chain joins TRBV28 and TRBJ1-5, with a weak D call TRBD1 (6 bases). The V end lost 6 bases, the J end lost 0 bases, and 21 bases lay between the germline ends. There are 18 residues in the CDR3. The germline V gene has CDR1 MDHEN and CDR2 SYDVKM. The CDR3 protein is CASSPKGPQGPSNQPQHF. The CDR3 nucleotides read TGTGCCAGCAGCCCTAAGGGGCCACAGGGACCTAGCAATCAGCCCCAGCATTTT.

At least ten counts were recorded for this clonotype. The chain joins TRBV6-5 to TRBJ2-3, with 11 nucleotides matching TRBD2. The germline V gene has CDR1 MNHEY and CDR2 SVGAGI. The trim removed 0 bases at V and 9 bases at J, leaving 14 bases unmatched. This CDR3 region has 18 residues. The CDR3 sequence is CASSYSTRLAGKKGTQYF. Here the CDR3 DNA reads TGTGCCAGCAGTTACTCGACAAGACTAGCGGGAAAGAAAGGGACGCAGTATTTT.

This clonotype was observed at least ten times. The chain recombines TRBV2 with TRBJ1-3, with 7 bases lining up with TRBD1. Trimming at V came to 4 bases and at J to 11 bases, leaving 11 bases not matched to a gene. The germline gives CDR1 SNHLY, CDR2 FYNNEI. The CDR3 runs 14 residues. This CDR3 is CASSVDRAGVAIYF. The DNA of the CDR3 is TGTGCCAGCAGTGTCGACAGGGCGGGAGTCGCCATATATTTT.